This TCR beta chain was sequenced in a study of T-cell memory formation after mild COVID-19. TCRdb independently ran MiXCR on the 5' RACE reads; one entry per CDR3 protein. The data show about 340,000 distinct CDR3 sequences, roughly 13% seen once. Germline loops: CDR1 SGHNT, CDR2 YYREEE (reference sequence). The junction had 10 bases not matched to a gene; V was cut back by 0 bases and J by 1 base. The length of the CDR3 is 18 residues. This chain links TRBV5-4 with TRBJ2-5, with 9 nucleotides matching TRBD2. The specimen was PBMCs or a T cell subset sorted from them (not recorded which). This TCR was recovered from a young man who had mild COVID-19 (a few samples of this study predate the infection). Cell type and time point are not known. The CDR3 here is CASSLAGLASGAQETQYF. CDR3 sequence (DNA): TGTGCCAGCAGCTTGGCCGGATTGGCTAGCGGGGCCCAAGAGACCCAGTACTTC.